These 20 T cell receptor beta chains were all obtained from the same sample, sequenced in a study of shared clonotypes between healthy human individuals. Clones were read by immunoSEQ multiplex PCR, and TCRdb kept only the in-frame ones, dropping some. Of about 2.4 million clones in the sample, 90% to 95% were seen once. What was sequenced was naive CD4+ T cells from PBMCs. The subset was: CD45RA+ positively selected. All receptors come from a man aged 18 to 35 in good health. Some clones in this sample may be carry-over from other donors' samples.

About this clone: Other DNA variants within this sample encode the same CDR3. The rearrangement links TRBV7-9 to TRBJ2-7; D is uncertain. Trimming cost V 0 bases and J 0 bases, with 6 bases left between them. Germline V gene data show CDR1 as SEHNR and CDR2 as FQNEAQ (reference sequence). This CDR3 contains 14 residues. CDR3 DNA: TGTGCCAGCAGCTTAGCGTCAGGCTCCTACGAGCAGTACTTC. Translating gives CASSLASGSYEQYF.

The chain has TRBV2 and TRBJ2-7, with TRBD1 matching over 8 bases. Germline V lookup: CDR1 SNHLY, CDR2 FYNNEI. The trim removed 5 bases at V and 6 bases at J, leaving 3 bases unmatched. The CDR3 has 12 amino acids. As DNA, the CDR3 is TGTGCCAGCAGTAGTGACAGGGGCGAGCAGTACTTC. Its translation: CASSSDRGEQYF. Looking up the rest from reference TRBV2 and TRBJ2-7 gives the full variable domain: EPEVTQTPSHQVTQMGQEVILRCVPISNHLYFYWYRQILGQKVEFLVSFYNNEISEKSEIFDDQFSVERPDGSNFTLKIRSTKLEDSAMYFCASSSDRGEQYFGPGTRLTVT.

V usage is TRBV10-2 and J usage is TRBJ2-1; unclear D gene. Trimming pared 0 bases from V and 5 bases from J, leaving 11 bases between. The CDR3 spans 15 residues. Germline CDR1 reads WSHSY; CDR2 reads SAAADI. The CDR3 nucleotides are TGCGCCAGCAGTGAGTCTGAATTGTTCCACAATGAGCAGTTCTTC. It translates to CASSESELFHNEQFF.

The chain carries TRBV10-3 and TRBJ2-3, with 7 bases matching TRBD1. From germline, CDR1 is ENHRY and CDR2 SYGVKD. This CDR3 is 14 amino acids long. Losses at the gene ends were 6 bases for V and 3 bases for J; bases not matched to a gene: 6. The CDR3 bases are TGTGCCATCAGACAGGGGTATATGACAGATACGCAGTATTTT. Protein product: CAIRQGYMTDTQYF.

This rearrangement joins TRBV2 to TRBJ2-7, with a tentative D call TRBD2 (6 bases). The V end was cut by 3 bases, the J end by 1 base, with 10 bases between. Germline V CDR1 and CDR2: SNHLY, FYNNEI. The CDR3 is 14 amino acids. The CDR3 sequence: CASSEAGFSYEQYF. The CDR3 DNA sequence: TGTGCCAGCAGTGAGGCGGGGTTTTCCTACGAGCAGTACTTC.

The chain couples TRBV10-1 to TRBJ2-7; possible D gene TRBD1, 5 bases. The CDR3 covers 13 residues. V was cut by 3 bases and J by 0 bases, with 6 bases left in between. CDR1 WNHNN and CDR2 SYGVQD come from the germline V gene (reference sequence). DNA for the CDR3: TGCGCCAGCAGTGAACAGGTCTCCTACGAGCAGTACTTC. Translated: CASSEQVSYEQYF.

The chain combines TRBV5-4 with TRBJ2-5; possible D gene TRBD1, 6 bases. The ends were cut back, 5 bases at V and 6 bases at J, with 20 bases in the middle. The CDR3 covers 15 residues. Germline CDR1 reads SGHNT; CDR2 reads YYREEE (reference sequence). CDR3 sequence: CASSSRGPGEKTQYF. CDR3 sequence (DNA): TGTGCCAGCAGTTCCAGGGGCCCAGGGGAGAAGACCCAGTACTTC.

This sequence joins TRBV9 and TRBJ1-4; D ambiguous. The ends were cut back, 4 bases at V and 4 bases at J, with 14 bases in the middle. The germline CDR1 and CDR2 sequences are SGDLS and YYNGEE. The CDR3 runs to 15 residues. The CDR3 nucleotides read TGTGCCAGCAGCCCCGGGCCGCTCCATAATGAAAAACTGTTTTTT. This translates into CASSPGPLHNEKLFF.

The CDR3 sequence is CAALDRNTEAFF. CDR3 nucleotide sequence: TGTGCCGCATTGGACAGGAACACTGAAGCTTTCTTT. The chain uses TRBV19 and TRBJ1-1; D may be TRBD1 (6 bases). The germline CDR1 and CDR2 sequences are LNHDA and SQIVND (reference sequence). The CDR3 loop spans 12 amino acids. V was trimmed by 11 bases and J by 1 base, leaving 11 bases between them.

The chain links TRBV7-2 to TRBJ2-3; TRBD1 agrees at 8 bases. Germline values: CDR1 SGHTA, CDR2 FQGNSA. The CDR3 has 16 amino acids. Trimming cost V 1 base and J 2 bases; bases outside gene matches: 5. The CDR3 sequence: CASSLGDRPLTDTQYF. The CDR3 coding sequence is TGTGCCAGCAGCTTAGGGGACAGGCCCCTCACAGATACGCAGTATTTT.

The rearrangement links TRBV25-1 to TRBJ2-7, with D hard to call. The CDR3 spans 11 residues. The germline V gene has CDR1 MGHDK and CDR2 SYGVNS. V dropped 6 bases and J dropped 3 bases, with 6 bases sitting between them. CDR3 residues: CASSLFYEQYF. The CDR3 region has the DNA TGTGCCAGCAGCCTTTTCTACGAGCAGTACTTC.

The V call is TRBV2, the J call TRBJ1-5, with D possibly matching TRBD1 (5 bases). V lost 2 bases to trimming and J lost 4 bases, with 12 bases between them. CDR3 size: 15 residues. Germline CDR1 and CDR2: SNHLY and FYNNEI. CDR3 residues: CASSERQGPNQPQHF. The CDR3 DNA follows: TGTGCCAGCAGTGAACGTCAGGGACCGAATCAGCCCCAGCATTTT.

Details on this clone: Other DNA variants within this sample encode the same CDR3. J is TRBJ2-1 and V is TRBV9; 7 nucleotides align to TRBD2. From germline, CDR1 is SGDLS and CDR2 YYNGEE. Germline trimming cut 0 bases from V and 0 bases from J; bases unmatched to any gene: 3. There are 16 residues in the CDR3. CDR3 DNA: TGTGCCAGCAGCGTAGCGGGCGGGAGCTCCTACAATGAGCAGTTCTTC. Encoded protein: CASSVAGGSSYNEQFF.

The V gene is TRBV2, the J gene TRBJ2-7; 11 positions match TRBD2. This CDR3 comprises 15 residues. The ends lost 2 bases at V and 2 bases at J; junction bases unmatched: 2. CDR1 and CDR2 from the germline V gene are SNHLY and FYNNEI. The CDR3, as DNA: TGTGCCAGCAGTGAACTACTAGCGGGGGCCTACGAGCAGTACTTC. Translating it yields CASSELLAGAYEQYF.

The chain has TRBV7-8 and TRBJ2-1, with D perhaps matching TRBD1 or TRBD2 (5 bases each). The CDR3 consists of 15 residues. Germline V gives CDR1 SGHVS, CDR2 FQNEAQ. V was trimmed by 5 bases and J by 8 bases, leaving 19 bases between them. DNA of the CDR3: TGTGCCAGCAGCCCCCGGGACCACGGATTACATGAGCAGTTCTTC. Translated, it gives CASSPRDHGLHEQFF.

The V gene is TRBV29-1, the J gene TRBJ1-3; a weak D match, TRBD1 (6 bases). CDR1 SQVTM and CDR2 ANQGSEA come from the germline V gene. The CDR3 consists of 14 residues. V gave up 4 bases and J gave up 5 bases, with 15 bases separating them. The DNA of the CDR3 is TGCAGCGTTGTTCAGGGGAATACAAGAAACACCATATATTTT. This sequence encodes CSVVQGNTRNTIYF.

The CDR3 sequence: CASSLWRTQPGGYTF. The DNA for the CDR3 is TGTGCCAGCAGTTTATGGAGAACTCAACCGGGCGGCTACACCTTC. The chain carries TRBV28 and TRBJ1-2; the D is unclear. The germline V gene encodes CDR1 MDHEN and CDR2 SYDVKM. Trimming shortened V by 0 bases and J by 8 bases, and 16 bases separated the two germline ends. The length of the CDR3 is 15 residues.

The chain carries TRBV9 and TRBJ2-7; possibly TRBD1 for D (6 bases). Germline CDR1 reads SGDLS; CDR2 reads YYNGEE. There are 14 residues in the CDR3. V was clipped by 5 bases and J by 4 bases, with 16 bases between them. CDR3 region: CASSNRDTSYEQYF. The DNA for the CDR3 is TGTGCCAGCAGTAACCGGGACACCTCATACGAGCAGTACTTC.

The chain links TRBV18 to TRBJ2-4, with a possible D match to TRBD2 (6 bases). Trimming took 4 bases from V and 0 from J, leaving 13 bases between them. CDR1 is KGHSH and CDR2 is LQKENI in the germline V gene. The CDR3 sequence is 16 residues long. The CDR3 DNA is TGTGCCAGCTCACTACCGGCGGGACTAGCCAAAAACATTCAGTACTTC. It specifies CASSLPAGLAKNIQYF.

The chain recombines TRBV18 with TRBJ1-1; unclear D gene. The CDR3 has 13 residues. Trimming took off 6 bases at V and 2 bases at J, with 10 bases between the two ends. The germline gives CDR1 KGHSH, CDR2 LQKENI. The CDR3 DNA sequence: TGTGCCAGCTCCCTTTCCTTAAACACTGAAGCTTTCTTT. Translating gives CASSLSLNTEAFF.